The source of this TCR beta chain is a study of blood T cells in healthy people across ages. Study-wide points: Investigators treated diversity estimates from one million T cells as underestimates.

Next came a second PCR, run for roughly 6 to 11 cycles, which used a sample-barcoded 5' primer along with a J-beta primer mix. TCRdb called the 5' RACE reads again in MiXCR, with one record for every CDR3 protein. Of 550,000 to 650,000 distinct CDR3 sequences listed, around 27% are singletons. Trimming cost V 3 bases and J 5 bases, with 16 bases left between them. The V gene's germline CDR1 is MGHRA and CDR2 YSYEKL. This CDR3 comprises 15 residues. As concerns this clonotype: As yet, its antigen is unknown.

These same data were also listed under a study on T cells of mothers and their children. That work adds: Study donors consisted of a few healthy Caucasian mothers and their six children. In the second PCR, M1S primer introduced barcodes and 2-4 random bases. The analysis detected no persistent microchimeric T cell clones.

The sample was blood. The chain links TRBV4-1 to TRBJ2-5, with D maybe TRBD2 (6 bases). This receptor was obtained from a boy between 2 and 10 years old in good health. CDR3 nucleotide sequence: TGCGCCAGCAGCCATGGGACTCGGGAAGTGGAGACCCAGTACTTC. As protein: CASSHGTREVETQYF.